This TCR beta chain appears in the sequencing data of a study of blood T cell repertoires in COVID-19. This clone came up once. Some clones are missing from TCRdb's copy, which holds only in-frame ones; the method was immunoSEQ multiplex PCR. Of 170,000 or so clones listed, roughly 90% are singletons. The V gene lost 4 bases and the J gene lost 7 bases, with 23 bases spanning the gap. Germline V gives CDR1 SGHTA, CDR2 FQGTGA. The CDR3 is 18 residues long. The sample comprised peripheral blood. The source of this sequence is a man aged 45-65 years with acute or convalescent COVID-19. The rearrangement uses TRBV7-3 and TRBJ1-6; unclear D gene. The CDR3 bases are TGTGCCAGCAGCTCAAAGCCGGGGTCCCCCTTACTCAATTCACCCCTCCACTTT. It specifies CASSSKPGSPLLNSPLHF.